The text below deals with one TCR beta chain. The data were produced by immunoSEQ multiplex PCR, yet TCRdb's version contains in-frame clones alone and is incomplete. Found here are fewer than 200,000 clones, about 94% of them singletons; the top ten hold about 4%. The ends lost 0 bases at V and 3 bases at J; junction bases unmatched: 7. This CDR3 has 16 amino acids. In germline, CDR1 is KGHSH, CDR2 LQKENI. This entry belongs to a study of control samples from healthy donors and cancer patients. The clonotype originates from a woman aged 55 to 70 in good health. Sequenced sample: blood. The chain recombines TRBV18 with TRBJ2-5, with 7 nucleotides matching TRBD1. The CDR3 DNA sequence: TGTGCCAGCTCACCACCAAGGGGGCACGTTAAAGAGACCCAGTACTTC. It is translated as CASSPPRGHVKETQYF.